This entry is about one T cell receptor (beta chain). Its antigen is still unknown. Primers for the PCR totalled 60 Vbeta and 13 Jbeta. Sequenced by immunoSEQ multiplex PCR; TCRdb stores in-frame clones only, minus some. The data show approximately 120,000 clones, about 74% seen once. Per germline, CDR1 LNHDA and CDR2 SQIVND (reference sequence). Trimming removed 0 bases from V and 8 bases from J, with 22 bases in between. The CDR3 is 17 amino acids. The sample is drawn from a study of cytomegalovirus exposure and HLA in healthy donors. Among the donors, all were healthy bone marrow donors. General study points: Researchers counted 150 to 200 TCR beta chains as cytomegalovirus-associated. Highly shared sequence variants in one cluster were likely a sequencing artifact.

This receptor was obtained from a female donor in good health and CMV-seronegative. This chain links TRBV19 with TRBJ1-2, with D maybe TRBD1 (5 bases). Sample: PBMCs. The CDR3, as DNA: TGTGCCAGTAGTATAGATTCGACGGGGACTCTGGGGCAAGGCTACACCTTC. Translation gives CASSIDSTGTLGQGYTF.